This T cell receptor beta chain was identified in a study of blood T cell repertoires in COVID-19. Overall study: Sites in the United States, Italy and Spain provided acute and convalescent COVID-19 samples. PBMCs, B-cell-depleted T cells, or T cells provided the cDNA or gDNA that made up the material.

Germline lookup yields CDR1 SGHDT and CDR2 YYEEEE. The CDR3 has 17 residues. The ends were cut back, 3 bases at V and 0 bases at J, with 18 bases in the middle. Original data processing: Amplification of reference gene primers provided the estimated nucleated cell counts. Assay used: immunoSEQ multiplex PCR; TCRdb lists only in-frame clones, some missing. The V and J calls and the clone size are those of that table, but D and trimming were determined from the DNA. The sample lists 140,000 to 150,000 clones; approximately 88% were seen once. The sequence was obtained from a man between 65 and 79 years old with acute or convalescent COVID-19. The V gene is TRBV5-6, the J gene TRBJ1-2, with TRBD1 as a possible D gene (6 bases). The sequenced material came from peripheral blood. In DNA, the CDR3 is TGTGCCAGCAGCTCCGTTGCCGGGACAATCTCTAACTATGGCTACACCTTC. Protein sequence: CASSSVAGTISNYGYTF.